The entry that follows covers one TCR beta chain sequence. Antigen unknown. This entry comes from a study of cytomegalovirus exposure and HLA in healthy donors. The PCR employed 60 Vbeta primers together with 13 Jbeta primers. Profiling relied on immunoSEQ multiplex PCR, and the TCRdb table lists in-frame clones only, not all of them. The data show more than 85,000 clones, 79% seen once. Study-level results: The study recorded 164 TCR beta chains that were cytomegalovirus-associated.

J lost 3 bases, V lost 11 bases, and 10 bases had no gene match. This CDR3 comprises 13 residues. Per germline, CDR1 ENHRY and CDR2 SYGVKD. The TCR was taken from a male donor in good health and CMV-seropositive. V and J are TRBV10-3 and TRBJ2-7; 7 bases agree with TRBD2. Sequenced: PBMCs. CDR3 region: CAHSDTGGYEQYF. As DNA, the CDR3 is TGTGCCCATTCCGATACGGGGGGCTACGAGCAGTACTTC.